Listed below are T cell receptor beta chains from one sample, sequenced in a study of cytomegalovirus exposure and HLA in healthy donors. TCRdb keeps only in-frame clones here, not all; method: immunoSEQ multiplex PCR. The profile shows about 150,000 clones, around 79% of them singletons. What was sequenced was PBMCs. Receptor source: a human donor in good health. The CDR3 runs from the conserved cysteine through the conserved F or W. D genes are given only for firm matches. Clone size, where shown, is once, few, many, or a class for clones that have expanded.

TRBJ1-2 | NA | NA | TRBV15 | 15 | CATSSPGTMSYGYTF | TGTGCCACCAGCAGTCCCGGGACAATGAGCTATGGCTACACCTTC
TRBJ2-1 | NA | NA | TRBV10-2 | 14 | CASSIHSSGNEQFF | TGCGCCAGCAGTATTCATAGCTCGGGCAATGAGCAGTTCTTC
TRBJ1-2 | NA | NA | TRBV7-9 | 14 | CASSPTGQNYGYTF | TGTGCCAGCAGCCCCACAGGGCAGAACTATGGCTACACCTTC
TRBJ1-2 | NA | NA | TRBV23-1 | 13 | CASSQLTDYGYTF | TGCGCCAGCAGTCAACTGACAGACTATGGCTACACCTTC
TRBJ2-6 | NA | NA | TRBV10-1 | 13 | CASSPSGANVLTF | TGCGCCAGCAGCCCTTCTGGGGCCAACGTCCTGACTTTC
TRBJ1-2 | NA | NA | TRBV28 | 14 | CASSLRQQHYGYTF | TGTGCCAGCAGTTTAAGGCAACAGCACTATGGCTACACCTTC
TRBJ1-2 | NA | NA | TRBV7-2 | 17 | CASSLNPFGQTRYGYTF | TGTGCCAGCAGCTTAAACCCTTTTGGACAGACCCGGTATGGCTACACCTTC
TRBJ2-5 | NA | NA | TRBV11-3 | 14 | CASSPRDSQETQYF | TGTGCCAGCAGCCCGCGGGACAGCCAAGAGACCCAGTACTTC
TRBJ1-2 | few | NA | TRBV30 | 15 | CAWSVILSPNYGYTF | TGTGCCTGGAGTGTAATCCTTTCCCCTAACTATGGCTACACCTTC
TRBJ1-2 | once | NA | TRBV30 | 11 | CAWRTIEGYTF | TGTGCCTGGAGAACGATAGAAGGCTACACCTTC
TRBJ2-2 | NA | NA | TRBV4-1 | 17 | CASSGSRVTDNTGELFF | TGCGCCAGCAGCGGTAGTAGGGTGACAGACAACACCGGGGAGCTGTTTTTT
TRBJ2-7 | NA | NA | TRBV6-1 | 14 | CASSEDLATYEQYF | TGTGCCAGCAGTGAAGACTTAGCCACCTACGAGCAGTACTTC
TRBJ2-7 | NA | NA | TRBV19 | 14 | CASSPDTLSSEQYF | TGTGCCAGTAGCCCGGACACCCTCTCCTCCGAGCAGTACTTC
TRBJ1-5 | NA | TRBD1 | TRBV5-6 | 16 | CASSSGGTGPDQPQHF | TGTGCCAGCAGCTCGGGCGGGACAGGGCCCGATCAGCCCCAGCATTTT
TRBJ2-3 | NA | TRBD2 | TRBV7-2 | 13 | CASSSTSGGGQYF | TGTGCCAGCAGCTCTACTAGCGGGGGGGGGCAGTATTTT
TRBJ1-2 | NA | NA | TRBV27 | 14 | CASSSFDRNYGYPF | TGTGCCAGCAGTTCCTTTGACAGGAACTATGGCTACCCCTTC
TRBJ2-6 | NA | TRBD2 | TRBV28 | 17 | CATMGLAGLSGANVLTF | TGTGCCACCATGGGACTAGCGGGCCTCTCTGGGGCCAACGTCCTGACTTTC
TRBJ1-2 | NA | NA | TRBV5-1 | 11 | CASSTGGIFTF | TGCGCCAGCAGTACCGGCGGGATATTCACCTTC
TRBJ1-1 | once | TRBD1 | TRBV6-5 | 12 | CASSLDRAEAFF | TGTGCCAGCAGCCTCGACAGGGCTGAAGCTTTCTTT
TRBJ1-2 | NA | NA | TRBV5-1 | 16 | CASSRGGEGSLYGYTF | TGCGCCAGCAGCAGGGGGGGAGAAGGGTCCCTCTATGGCTACACCTTC
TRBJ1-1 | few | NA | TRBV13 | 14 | CASSPPDKNTEAFF | TGTGCCAGCAGCCCGCCGGACAAGAACACTGAAGCTTTCTTT
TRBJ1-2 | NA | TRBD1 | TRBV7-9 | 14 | CASSPRQGHYGYTF | TGTGCCAGCAGCCCGCGACAGGGTCACTATGGCTACACCTTC
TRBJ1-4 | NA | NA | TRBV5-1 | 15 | CASSLELRGNEKLFF | TGCGCCAGCAGCTTGGAATTACGGGGAAATGAAAAACTGTTTTTT
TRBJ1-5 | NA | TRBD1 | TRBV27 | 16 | CASSLRGQGNYQPQHF | TGTGCCAGCAGTTTAAGGGGACAGGGAAACTATCAGCCCCAGCATTTT
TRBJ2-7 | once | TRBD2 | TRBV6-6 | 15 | CASSYWREASYEQYF | TGTGCCAGCAGTTATTGGCGGGAGGCCTCCTACGAGCAGTACTTC
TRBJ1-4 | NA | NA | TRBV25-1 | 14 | CASSGAGTNEKLFF | TGTGCCAGCAGTGGTGCCGGGACTAATGAAAAACTGTTTTTT
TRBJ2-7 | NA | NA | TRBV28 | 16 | CASSPTLGSKSGEQYF | TGTGCCAGCAGTCCGACCTTAGGATCAAAATCGGGGGAGCAGTACTTC
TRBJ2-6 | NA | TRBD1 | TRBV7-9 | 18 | CVSSLGTGPISGANVLTF | TGTGTCAGCAGCTTGGGGACAGGGCCAATCTCTGGGGCCAACGTCCTGACTTTC
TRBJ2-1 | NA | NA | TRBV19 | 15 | CASSIEGGFYNEQFF | TGTGCCAGTAGTATTGAAGGAGGATTTTACAATGAGCAGTTCTTC
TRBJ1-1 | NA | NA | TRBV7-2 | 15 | CASSLEGGRLTEAFF | TGTGCCAGCAGCTTAGAGGGGGGGCGGCTCACTGAAGCTTTCTTT
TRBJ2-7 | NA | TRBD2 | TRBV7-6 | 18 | CASSLSASGSSALYEQYF | TGTGCCAGCAGCTTAAGTGCTAGCGGGAGTTCAGCCCTCTACGAGCAGTACTTC
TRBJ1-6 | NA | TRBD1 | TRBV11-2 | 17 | CASRDLDRGPYNSPLHF | TGTGCCAGCAGAGACCTCGACAGGGGACCCTATAATTCACCCCTCCACTTT
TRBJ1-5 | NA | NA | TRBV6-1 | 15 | CASSEALGDVEPQHF | TGTGCCAGCAGTGAAGCGCTGGGCGACGTGGAGCCCCAGCATTTT
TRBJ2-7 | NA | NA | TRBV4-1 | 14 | CASSLGGPSYEQYF | TGCGCCAGCAGCCTGGGAGGTCCTTCCTACGAGCAGTACTTC
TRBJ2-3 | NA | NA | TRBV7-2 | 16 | CASSLSAGGNSDTQYF | TGTGCCAGCAGCTTAAGTGCTGGCGGGAACTCAGATACGCAGTATTTT
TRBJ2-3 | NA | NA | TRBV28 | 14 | CASSRGRGPDTQYF | TGTGCCAGCAGTCGAGGCAGGGGTCCGGATACGCAGTATTTT
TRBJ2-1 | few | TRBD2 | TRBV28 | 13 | CASQRDSYNEQFF | TGTGCCAGCCAGCGGGACTCCTACAATGAGCAGTTCTTC
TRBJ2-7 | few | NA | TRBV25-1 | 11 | CASRRDYEQYF | TGTGCCAGCAGGAGAGACTACGAGCAGTACTTC
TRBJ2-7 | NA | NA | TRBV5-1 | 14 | CASSFSGSSYEQYF | TGCGCCAGCAGCTTTTCGGGGAGCTCCTACGAGCAGTACTTC
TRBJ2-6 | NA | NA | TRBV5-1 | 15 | CASSSETSGANVLTF | TGCGCCAGCAGCTCGGAGACCTCTGGGGCCAACGTCCTGACTTTC
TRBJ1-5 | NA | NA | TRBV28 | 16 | CASTPIFLTDLWPQHF | TGTGCCAGCACCCCTATTTTCCTGACAGATTTGTGGCCCCAGCATTTT
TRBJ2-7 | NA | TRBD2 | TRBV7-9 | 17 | CASSSILGLAGAVEQYF | TGTGCCAGCAGCTCCATACTAGGACTAGCGGGAGCAGTCGAGCAGTACTTC
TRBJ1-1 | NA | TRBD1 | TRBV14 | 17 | CASSPYDRGGMNTEAFF | TGTGCCAGCAGCCCCTACGACAGGGGTGGGATGAACACTGAAGCTTTCTTT
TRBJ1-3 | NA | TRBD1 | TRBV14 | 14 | CASSPGQSGNTIYF | TGTGCCAGCAGCCCGGGACAGTCTGGAAACACCATATATTTT